A selection of T cell receptor beta chains follows, all from one sample in a study of blood T cell repertoires in COVID-19. Repertoires were generated with immunoSEQ multiplex PCR, while TCRdb's copy carries only in-frame clones and drops some. The table records 120,000 to 150,000 clones, around four fifths of them present only once. The sample comprised PBMCs or T cells enriched from blood (not recorded which). All receptors come from a woman aged 40 to 50 who had recovered from COVID-19. Both conserved end residues are part of each CDR3. D genes are given only for firm matches. Clone sizes are given selectively: once, few, many, or a class where the clone is expanded.

>TRBV6-4|TRBJ2-7|-|TRBD2
CASSGLAGLYEQYF
TGTGCCAGCAGTGGACTAGCGGGTCTTTACGAGCAGTACTTC
>TRBV3-1/TRBV3-2|TRBJ1-6|-|-
CASSQDNFQATLHF
TGTGCCAGCAGCCAAGACAATTTTCAGGCCACCCTCCACTTT
>TRBV7-8|TRBJ2-7|-|-
CASSLGARVPDYEQYF
TGTGCCAGCAGCTTGGGGGCGCGGGTTCCCGACTACGAGCAGTACTTC
>TRBV4-2|TRBJ1-1|-|TRBD1
CASSQAGGLTEAFF
TGTGCCAGCAGCCAAGCAGGGGGCCTAACTGAAGCTTTCTTT
>TRBV5-6|TRBJ1-2|-|-
CASSLNRARSGYTF
TGTGCCAGCAGCTTAAACAGGGCCAGGAGTGGCTACACCTTC
>TRBV11-3|TRBJ2-3|-|TRBD2
CASSLGLAGADTQYF
TGTGCCAGCAGCTTAGGGCTAGCGGGAGCGGATACGCAGTATTTT
>TRBV5-1|TRBJ2-3|-|TRBD2
CASSSGLAGASDTQYF
TGCGCCAGCAGTTCGGGACTAGCGGGAGCATCAGATACGCAGTATTTT
>TRBV19|TRBJ1-1|-|TRBD1
CASSHGQGNTEAFF
TGTGCCAGTAGTCACGGACAGGGGAACACTGAAGCTTTCTTT
>TRBV19|TRBJ1-2|once|-
CASTTRAYGYTF
TGTGCCAGTACAACTAGGGCGTATGGCTACACCTTC
>TRBV5-1|TRBJ2-7|-|TRBD2
CASSFAGGRNEQYF
TGCGCCAGCAGCTTCGCGGGAGGTAGGAACGAGCAGTACTTC
>TRBV27|TRBJ2-3|-|TRBD2
CASSIGLAQGPDTQYF
TGTGCCAGCAGTATTGGACTAGCCCAGGGCCCAGATACGCAGTATTTT
>TRBV7-2|TRBJ1-3|many|-
CASSSPGNTIYF
TGTGCCAGCAGCAGCCCTGGAAACACCATATATTTT
>TRBV30|TRBJ2-7|-|-
CAWSLQGYEQYF
TGTGCCTGGAGCCTACAGGGTTACGAGCAGTACTTC
>TRBV19|TRBJ1-5|-|TRBD1
CASTPDRAINQPQHF
TGTGCCAGTACTCCAGACAGGGCGATAAATCAGCCCCAGCATTTT
>TRBV3-1/TRBV3-2|TRBJ1-4|few|TRBD1
CASRHDRGTNEKLFF
TGTGCCAGCAGACACGACAGGGGTACTAATGAAAAACTGTTTTTT
>TRBV11-2|TRBJ1-3|-|TRBD1
CASSSDRASGNTIYF
TGTGCCAGCAGCTCGGACAGGGCCTCTGGAAACACCATATATTTT
>TRBV6-5|TRBJ1-5|-|-
CASTRGRGQPQHF
TGTGCCAGCACCCGGGGGAGGGGGCAGCCCCAGCATTTT
>TRBV5-5|TRBJ2-7|-|-
CASSLSGDYEQYF
TGTGCCAGCAGCTTGTCAGGGGACTACGAGCAGTACTTC
>TRBV19|TRBJ1-3|-|-
CASSIGGGHGNTIYF
TGTGCCAGTAGTATAGGCGGGGGCCATGGAAACACCATATATTTT
>TRBV6-5|TRBJ2-2|-|-
CASSPVQQASGELFF
TGTGCCAGCAGCCCCGTACAACAGGCGTCCGGGGAGCTGTTTTTT
>TRBV6-5|TRBJ1-3|-|TRBD1
CASSGDRGGNTIYF
TGTGCCAGCAGCGGGGACAGGGGGGGAAACACCATATATTTT
>TRBV7-9|TRBJ2-7|-|-
CASSLDSSPTYEQYF
TGTGCCAGCAGCTTGGACTCCTCCCCAACCTACGAGCAGTACTTC
>TRBV20-1|TRBJ2-3|-|-
CSARGRGTQYF
TGCAGTGCTAGAGGCAGAGGTACGCAGTATTTT
>TRBV11-2|TRBJ1-2|-|TRBD1
CASSLVPTGKANYGYTF
TGTGCCAGCAGCTTAGTTCCGACAGGGAAAGCTAACTATGGCTACACCTTC
>TRBV6-5|TRBJ2-7|once|-
CASSQTNEQYF
TGTGCCAGCAGTCAGACAAACGAGCAGTACTTC
>TRBV2|TRBJ1-1|-|-
CASSRVSGEAFF
TGTGCCAGCAGCAGGGTTTCTGGTGAAGCTTTCTTT
>TRBV18|TRBJ2-3|-|-
CASLREPTDTQYF
TGTGCCAGTTTGCGGGAACCCACAGATACGCAGTATTTT
>TRBV5-6|TRBJ1-4|-|TRBD1
CASSLWDREYEKLFF
TGTGCCAGCAGCCTTTGGGACAGGGAATATGAAAAACTGTTTTTT
>TRBV9|TRBJ2-1|-|TRBD2
CASSAKLAERYNEQFF
TGTGCCAGCAGCGCCAAACTAGCGGAGCGCTACAATGAGCAGTTCTTC
>TRBV29-1|TRBJ2-2|-|TRBD1
CSVVHPGQGITGELFF
TGCAGCGTTGTGCACCCGGGACAGGGTATCACCGGGGAGCTGTTTTTT
>TRBV5-1|TRBJ2-1|once|TRBD2
CASSLVRTSGDNEQFF
TGCGCCAGCAGCTTGGTTCGGACTAGCGGGGACAATGAGCAGTTCTTC
>TRBV7-3|TRBJ2-1|-|TRBD2
CASSLTTSPYNEQFF
TGTGCCAGCAGCTTAACGACTAGCCCCTACAATGAGCAGTTCTTC
>TRBV2|TRBJ1-1|-|TRBD1
CASRSETGTHTEAFF
TGTGCCAGCAGATCAGAGACAGGGACCCACACTGAAGCTTTCTTT
>TRBV7-9|TRBJ2-7|-|-
CASSTGLGGVRYEQYF
TGTGCCAGCAGCACCGGACTAGGGGGGGTTCGCTACGAGCAGTACTTC
>TRBV18|TRBJ1-5|-|TRBD1
CVSSPAGTGANQPQHF
TGTGTCAGCTCACCAGCCGGGACAGGGGCAAATCAGCCCCAGCATTTT
>TRBV9|TRBJ1-1|-|-
CASSLRGEAEAFF
TGTGCCAGCAGCCTAAGGGGTGAAGCTGAAGCTTTCTTT
>TRBV7-9|TRBJ2-7|-|TRBD1
CASSLGQGAVDEQYF
TGTGCCAGCAGCTTAGGACAGGGGGCGGTCGACGAGCAGTACTTC
>TRBV15|TRBJ2-1|-|-
CATSREGPIYNEQFF
TGTGCCACCAGCAGAGAGGGGCCGATTTACAATGAGCAGTTCTTC
>TRBV27|TRBJ1-1|few|TRBD1
CASSLLGTGGFEAFF
TGTGCCAGCAGTTTACTCGGGACAGGGGGCTTTGAAGCTTTCTTT
>TRBV3-1/TRBV3-2|TRBJ2-7|-|-
CASSQVAGIRHEQYF
TGTGCCAGCAGCCAAGTGGCAGGGATTCGGCACGAGCAGTACTTC
>TRBV12-5|TRBJ1-1|-|-
CASGLDYSTEAFF
TGTGCTAGTGGTTTGGATTATAGCACTGAAGCTTTCTTT
>TRBV4-2|TRBJ2-1|-|TRBD2
CASSQDSSGGNEQFF
TGTGCCAGCAGCCAAGATTCCAGCGGGGGGAATGAGCAGTTCTTC
>TRBV5-1|TRBJ2-7|-|TRBD1
CASSFQGQGVYEQYF
TGCGCCAGCAGCTTTCAGGGCCAGGGGGTCTACGAGCAGTACTTC
>TRBV7-2|TRBJ2-5|once|-
CASSPGIVETQYF
TGTGCCAGCTCACCCGGGATAGTGGAGACCCAGTACTTC
>TRBV27|TRBJ2-3|-|TRBD2
CASSPEAGVADTQYF
TGTGCCAGCAGTCCCGAGGCGGGGGTCGCAGATACGCAGTATTTT
>TRBV19|TRBJ1-3|-|-
CASSINDGSFSAGNTIYF
TGTGCCAGTAGTATAAATGACGGGAGTTTTTCAGCTGGAAACACCATATATTTT
>TRBV5-1|TRBJ1-1|-|-
CASSLVDGEAFF
TGCGCCAGCAGCTTGGTAGATGGTGAAGCTTTCTTT
>TRBV6-1|TRBJ1-5|-|TRBD1
CASSESTGVGQPQHF
TGTGCCAGCAGTGAAAGTACAGGGGTGGGTCAGCCCCAGCATTTT
>TRBV30|TRBJ2-7|-|TRBD1
CAWTQGAYEQYF
TGTGCCTGGACACAGGGGGCTTACGAGCAGTACTTC
>TRBV24-1|TRBJ2-2|-|-
CATGSGAGELFF
TGTGCCACAGGATCCGGGGCCGGGGAGCTGTTTTTT
>TRBV15|TRBJ2-1|once|TRBD1
CATSSGTGGWSYNEQFF
TGTGCCACCAGCAGTGGGACAGGGGGATGGAGCTACAATGAGCAGTTCTTC
>TRBV27|TRBJ2-1|-|-
CASSNDRYNEQFF
TGTGCCAGCTCTAACGACAGGTACAATGAGCAGTTCTTC